These T cell receptor beta chains were read from a single sample in a study of T cells after yellow fever vaccination. Via MiXCR, TCRdb re-called the 5' RACE reads, giving one row per CDR3 protein. The sample lists 450,000 to 650,000 distinct CDR3 sequences, 20% to 25% occurring once. The sequencing used PBMCs, collected roughly 20 days after the first yellow fever vaccination. The source is a man in his late teens or twenties who received the YFV17D yellow fever vaccine. CDR3s include the opening cysteine and the closing phenylalanine or tryptophan. The D gene is left open where the match is weak. Clone size is stated in some rows and not others, as once, few, many or a class when expanded.

. | TRBJ2-2 | TRBV11-2 | once | TGTGCCAGCAGCAGGCTTGCTGCCGCCACCGGGGAGCTGTTTTTT | CASSRLAAATGELFF
. | TRBJ2-3 | TRBV15 | few | TGTGCCACCAGCAGTATAGGAGCAGATGGAGGGGCAGATACGCAGTATTTT | CATSSIGADGGADTQYF
. | TRBJ1-1 | TRBV29-1 | few | TGCAGCGTTGTATTCCAGGGCGGCACTGAAGCTTTCTTT | CSVVFQGGTEAFF
. | TRBJ1-1 | TRBV20-1 | many | TGCAGTGCTACCGGGACACCAAAGCATGAAGCTTTCTTT | CSATGTPKHEAFF
. | TRBJ1-2 | TRBV28 | . | TGTGCCAGCTGTTTTAAGGGCGACAGCTACACCTTC | CASCFKGDSYTF
. | TRBJ1-1 | TRBV6-5 | few | TGTGCCAGCAGTTACTCGACGGCTGCTGAAGCTTTCTTT | CASSYSTAAEAFF
. | TRBJ1-6 | TRBV10-3 | . | TGTGCCATCAGTGAGTCCATCACTTCACCCCTCCACTTT | CAISESITSPLHF
TRBD2 | TRBJ2-1 | TRBV20-1 | few | TGCAGTGCCCCGGGACTAGCGCGTAATGAGCAGTTCTTC | CSAPGLARNEQFF
TRBD2 | TRBJ2-5 | TRBV4-2 | once | TGTGCCAGCAGCCCCACCCCTAGCGGGGCAGAGACCCAGTACTTC | CASSPTPSGAETQYF
TRBD1 | TRBJ2-7 | TRBV29-1 | . | TGCAGCGTTGAAACTCCCGGGACAGGTGACTACGAGCAGTACTTC | CSVETPGTGDYEQYF
. | TRBJ1-2 | TRBV5-1 | few | TGCGCCAGCAGCTTGGGGCCAGGGGCCTCCTATGGCTACACCTTC | CASSLGPGASYGYTF
. | TRBJ1-4 | TRBV27 | once | TGTGCCAGCAGGACCCTTCAGGGCGCTAATGAAAAACTGTTTTTT | CASRTLQGANEKLFF
TRBD1 | TRBJ2-1 | TRBV29-1 | few | TGCAGCTTCCGGGACAGGGTGAACAATGAGCAGTTCTTC | CSFRDRVNNEQFF
. | TRBJ2-2 | TRBV4-1 | . | TGCGCCAGCAGCCAAGACGGGCGCGGCACCGGGGAGCTGTTTTTT | CASSQDGRGTGELFF
. | TRBJ1-2 | TRBV7-8 | . | TGTGCCAGCAGCCCCACGTGGATCAGATACTATGGCTACACCTTC | CASSPTWIRYYGYTF
TRBD1 | TRBJ2-5 | TRBV23-1 | . | TGCGCCAGCAGTCACGGGACAGGGACGAACCAAGAGACCCAGTACTTC | CASSHGTGTNQETQYF
TRBD2 | TRBJ2-1 | TRBV19 | few | TGTGCCAGTTCTAGCGGGGGTACGCCCTACAATGAGCAGTTCTTC | CASSSGGTPYNEQFF
. | TRBJ1-1 | TRBV7-9 | . | TGTGCCAGCAGCTTAGGTCACACCCGTGAAGCTTTCTTT | CASSLGHTREAFF
TRBD2 | TRBJ2-5 | TRBV5-1 | . | TGCGCCAGCAGCCTAAGACTAGCGGGGCCTCAAGAGACCCAGTACTTC | CASSLRLAGPQETQYF
TRBD1 | TRBJ2-3 | TRBV28 | few | TGTGCCAGCAGTTCAGGAGGACAGGGCAGCACAGATACGCAGTATTTT | CASSSGGQGSTDTQYF
. | TRBJ2-1 | TRBV5-1 | few | TGCGCCAGCAGCTTCTCATCAGTCTGGGGATCCTACAATGAGCAGTTCTTC | CASSFSSVWGSYNEQFF
TRBD2 | TRBJ2-1 | TRBV12-3/TRBV12-4 | many | TGTGCCAGCAGTCCAGGCGGGACTAGCGCTCACAATGAGCAGTTCTTC | CASSPGGTSAHNEQFF
. | TRBJ2-5 | TRBV7-2 | . | TGTGCCAGCAGTTCCAAGGTGCGGGTGCAAGAGACCCAGTACTTC | CASSSKVRVQETQYF
. | TRBJ2-1 | TRBV6-2/TRBV6-3 | . | TGTGCCAGCACTTTTTACAATGAGCAGTTCTTC | CASTFYNEQFF
. | TRBJ2-3 | TRBV5-6 | . | TGTGCCAGCAGTTTAGGCCCCACATATACGCAGTATTTT | CASSLGPTYTQYF
. | TRBJ1-1 | TRBV28 | many | TGTGCCAGCAGTTTAAGGGGTGAAGCTTTCTTT | CASSLRGEAFF
. | TRBJ1-6 | TRBV5-6 | few | TGTGCCAGCAGCGCGACAGTCTATAATTCACCCCTCCACTTT | CASSATVYNSPLHF
TRBD1 | TRBJ2-6 | TRBV7-3 | . | TGTGCCAGCAGCCTTAGGGGGACAGCTGCTGGGGCCAACGTCCTGACTTTC | CASSLRGTAAGANVLTF
. | TRBJ1-5 | TRBV18 | . | TGTGCCAGCTCACCTAAAGTTGGGGCCGGGCAGCCCCAGCATTTT | CASSPKVGAGQPQHF
TRBD1 | TRBJ2-5 | TRBV6-1 | . | TGTGCCAGCAGTCCCTATGGAATTACAGGGGAGAAGGAAGAGACCCAGTACTTC | CASSPYGITGEKEETQYF
. | TRBJ1-5 | TRBV6-2/TRBV6-3 | . | TGTGCCGCCTTAACACGGGGGTGGAATCAGCCCCAGCATTTT | CAALTRGWNQPQHF
. | TRBJ1-1 | TRBV6-2/TRBV6-3 | . | TGTGCCAGCAGTTATCCCCATCAAGTGTGGACACAAAATGAAGCTTTCTTT | CASSYPHQVWTQNEAFF
TRBD1 | TRBJ1-6 | TRBV5-1 | few | TGCGCCAGCAGCGAGCGACTTGGACAGGGGAGCTACTCACCCCTCCACTTT | CASSERLGQGSYSPLHF
. | TRBJ1-2 | TRBV9 | few | TGTGCCAGCAGCCCACGGGGAGAGGAACACTATGGCTACACCTTC | CASSPRGEEHYGYTF
. | TRBJ1-2 | TRBV7-9 | few | TGTGCCAGCAGCCTCGCGCAAGAAAGACCTGGCTACACCTTC | CASSLAQERPGYTF
TRBD1 | TRBJ2-1 | TRBV18 | few | TGTGCCAGCTCACCACCGGGGCAGGGGGCCCATGAGCAGTTCTTC | CASSPPGQGAHEQFF
TRBD1 | TRBJ2-1 | TRBV27 | few | TGTGCCAGCAGCGGACAGGGGGCAAATGAGCAGTTCTTC | CASSGQGANEQFF
. | TRBJ2-7 | TRBV5-5 | few | TGTGCCAGCAGCTTGGTCCAGGGGAGGAACGAGCAGTACTTC | CASSLVQGRNEQYF
. | TRBJ2-7 | TRBV6-1 | . | TGTGCCAGCGGGACATGGGGATCATCCTACGAGCAGTACTTC | CASGTWGSSYEQYF
TRBD2 | TRBJ2-1 | TRBV20-1 | . | TGCAGTGCTAGGGGTAGCGGGGCGAGCTCCTACAATGAGCAGTTCTTC | CSARGSGASSYNEQFF
. | TRBJ2-1 | TRBV12-3/TRBV12-4 | . | TGTGCCAGCAAAACAGGCGCGGACAATGAGCAGTTCTTC | CASKTGADNEQFF
. | TRBJ1-3 | TRBV12-3/TRBV12-4 | few | TGTGCCAGCAGTTTGCTAGGAAACACCATATATTTT | CASSLLGNTIYF
. | TRBJ2-1 | TRBV12-3/TRBV12-4 | . | TGTGCCAGCAGTCCCGGTCGTTTGGAGCAGTTCTTC | CASSPGRLEQFF